The clone carrying this T cell receptor beta chain turned up a few times. Germline assignment: CDR1 LNHDA and CDR2 SQIVND (reference sequence). V was pared by 4 bases and J by 0 bases, with 3 bases of the junction left unmatched. This CDR3 contains 15 residues. The record originates from a study of cytomegalovirus exposure and HLA in healthy donors. Primers for the PCR totalled 60 Vbeta and 13 Jbeta. Profiling relied on immunoSEQ multiplex PCR, and the TCRdb table lists in-frame clones only, not all of them. The sample consists of some 180,000 clones, 82% of them appearing once. The source is a man in his forties or fifties in good health and CMV-seronegative. The sequenced sample consisted of PBMCs. This chain uses TRBV19 with TRBJ2-3; TRBD2 matches 8 bases. The CDR3: CASSKQRGSTDTQYF. The DNA for the CDR3 is TGTGCCAGTAGTAAGCAGCGGGGGAGCACAGATACGCAGTATTTT.